This T cell receptor beta chain originates from a study of blood T cell repertoires in COVID-19. There are 14 residues in the CDR3. V dropped 6 bases and J dropped 3 bases, with 12 bases sitting between them. Germline CDR1 and CDR2: KGHSH and LQKENI. Data came from immunoSEQ multiplex PCR; TCRdb stores just in-frame clones and leaves some out. The repertoire holds tens of thousands of clones, with around 89% as singletons. The material sequenced was peripheral blood. The origin of this receptor is a human donor in a cohort sampled during active COVID-19. This chain joins TRBV18 and TRBJ1-5; possibly TRBD1 for D (6 bases). In DNA form, the CDR3 reads TGTGCCAGCTCCCCGGGACACAACAATCAGCCCCAGCATTTT. Protein sequence: CASSPGHNNQPQHF. Variable domain in full (rest from reference TRBV18 and TRBJ1-5): NAGVMQNPRHLVRRRGQEARLRCSPMKGHSHVYWYRQLPEEGLKFMVYLQKENIIDESGMPKERFSAEFPKEGPSILRIQQVVRGDSAAYFCASSPGHNNQPQHFGDGTRLSIL.